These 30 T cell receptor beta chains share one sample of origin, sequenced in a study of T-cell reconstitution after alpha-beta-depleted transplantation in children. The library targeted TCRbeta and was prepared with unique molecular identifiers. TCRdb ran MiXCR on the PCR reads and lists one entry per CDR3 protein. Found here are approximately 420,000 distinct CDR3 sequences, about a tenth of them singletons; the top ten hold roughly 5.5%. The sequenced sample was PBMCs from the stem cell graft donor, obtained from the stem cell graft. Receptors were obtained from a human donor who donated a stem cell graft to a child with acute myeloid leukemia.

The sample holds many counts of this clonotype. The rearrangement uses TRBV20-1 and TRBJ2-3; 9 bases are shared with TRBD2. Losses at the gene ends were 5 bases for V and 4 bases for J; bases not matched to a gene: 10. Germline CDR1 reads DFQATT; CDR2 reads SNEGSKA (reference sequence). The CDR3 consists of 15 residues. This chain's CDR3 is CSAGGLAGAPDTQYF. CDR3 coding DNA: TGCAGTGCTGGAGGATTAGCGGGAGCGCCAGATACGCAGTATTTT.

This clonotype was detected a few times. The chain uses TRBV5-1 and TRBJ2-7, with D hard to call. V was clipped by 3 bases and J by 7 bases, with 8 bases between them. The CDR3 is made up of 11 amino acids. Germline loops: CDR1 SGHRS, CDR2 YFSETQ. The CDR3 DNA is TGCGCCAGCAGCTATGGTCCAGAGCAGTACTTC. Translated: CASSYGPEQYF.

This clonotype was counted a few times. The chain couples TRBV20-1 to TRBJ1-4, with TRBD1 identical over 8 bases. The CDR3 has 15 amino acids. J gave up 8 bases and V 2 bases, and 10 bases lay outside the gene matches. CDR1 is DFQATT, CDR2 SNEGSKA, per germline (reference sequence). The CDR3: CSARRSDRVGEKLFF. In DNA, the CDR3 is TGCAGTGCTAGACGATCGGACAGGGTTGGGGAAAAACTGTTTTTT.

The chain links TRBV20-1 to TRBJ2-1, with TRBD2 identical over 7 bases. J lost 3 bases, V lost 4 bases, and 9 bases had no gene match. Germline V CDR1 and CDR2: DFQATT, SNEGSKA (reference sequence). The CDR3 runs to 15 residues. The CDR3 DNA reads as TGCAGTGCTAAAGAGCTCGGGACTATCTACAATGAGCAGTTCTTC. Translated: CSAKELGTIYNEQFF.

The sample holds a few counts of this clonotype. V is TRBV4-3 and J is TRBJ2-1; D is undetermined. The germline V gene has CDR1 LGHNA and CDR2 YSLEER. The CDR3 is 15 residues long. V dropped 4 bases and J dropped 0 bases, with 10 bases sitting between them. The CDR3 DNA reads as TGCGCCAGCAGCCTTACTTGGGGCTCCTACAATGAGCAGTTCTTC. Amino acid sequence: CASSLTWGSYNEQFF.

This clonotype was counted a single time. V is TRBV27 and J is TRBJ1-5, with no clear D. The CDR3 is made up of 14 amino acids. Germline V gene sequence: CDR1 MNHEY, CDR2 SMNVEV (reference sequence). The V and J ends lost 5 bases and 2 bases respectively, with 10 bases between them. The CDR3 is CASSLTRGNQPQHF. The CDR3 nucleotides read TGTGCCAGCAGTCTCACGCGGGGCAATCAGCCCCAGCATTTT.

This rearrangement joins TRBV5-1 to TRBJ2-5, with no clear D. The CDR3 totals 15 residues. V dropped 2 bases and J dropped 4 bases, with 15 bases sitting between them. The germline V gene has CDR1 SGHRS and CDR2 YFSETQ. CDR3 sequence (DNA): TGCGCCAGCAGCTTCGGTACACGCGACGGAGAGACCCAGTACTTC. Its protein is CASSFGTRDGETQYF.

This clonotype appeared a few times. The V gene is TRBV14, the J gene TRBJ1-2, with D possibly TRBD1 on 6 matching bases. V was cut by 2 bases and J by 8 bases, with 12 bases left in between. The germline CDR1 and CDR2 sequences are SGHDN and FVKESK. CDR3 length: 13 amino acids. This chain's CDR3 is CASSQPTGSGYTF. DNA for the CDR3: TGTGCCAGCAGCCAACCTACAGGGAGCGGCTACACCTTC.

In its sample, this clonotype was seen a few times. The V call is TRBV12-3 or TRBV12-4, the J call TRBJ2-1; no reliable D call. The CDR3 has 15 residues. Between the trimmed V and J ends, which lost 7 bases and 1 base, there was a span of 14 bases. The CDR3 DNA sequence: TGTGCCAGCACCCTCTCGACGCCATCCTACAATGAGCAGTTCTTC. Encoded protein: CASTLSTPSYNEQFF.

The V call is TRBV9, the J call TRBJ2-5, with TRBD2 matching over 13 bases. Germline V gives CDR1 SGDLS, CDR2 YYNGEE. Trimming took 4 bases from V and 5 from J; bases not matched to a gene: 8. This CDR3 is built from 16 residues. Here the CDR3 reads CASSKRTSGSGETQYF. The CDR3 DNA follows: TGTGCCAGCAGCAAAAGGACTAGCGGGAGTGGCGAGACCCAGTACTTC.

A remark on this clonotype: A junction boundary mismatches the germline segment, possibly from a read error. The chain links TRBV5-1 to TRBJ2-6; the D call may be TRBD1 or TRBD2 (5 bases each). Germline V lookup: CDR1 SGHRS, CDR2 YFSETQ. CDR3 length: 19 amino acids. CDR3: CASSPVTGPPDSGANGLTF. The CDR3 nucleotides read TGCGCCAGCAGCCCGGTCACAGGCCCTCCGGACTCTGGGGCCAACGGCCTGACTTTC.

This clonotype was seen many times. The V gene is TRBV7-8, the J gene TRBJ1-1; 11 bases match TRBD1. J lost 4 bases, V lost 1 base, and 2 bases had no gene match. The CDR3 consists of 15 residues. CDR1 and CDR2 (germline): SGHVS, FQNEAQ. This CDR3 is CASSLGTGGSTEAFF. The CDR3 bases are TGTGCCAGCAGCTTAGGGACAGGGGGCTCCACTGAAGCTTTCTTT.

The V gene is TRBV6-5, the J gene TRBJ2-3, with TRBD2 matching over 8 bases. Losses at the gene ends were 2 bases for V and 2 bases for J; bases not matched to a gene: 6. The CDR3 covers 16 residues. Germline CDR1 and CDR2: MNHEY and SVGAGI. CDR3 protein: CASSYTVAGTTDTQYF. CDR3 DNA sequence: TGTGCCAGCAGTTACACCGTAGCGGGAACCACAGATACGCAGTATTTT.

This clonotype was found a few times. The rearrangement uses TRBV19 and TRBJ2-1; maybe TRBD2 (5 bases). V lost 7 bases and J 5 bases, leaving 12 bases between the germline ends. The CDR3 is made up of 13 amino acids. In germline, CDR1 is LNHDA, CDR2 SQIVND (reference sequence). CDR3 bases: TGTGCCAGTAAAGCTAGCACCGACAATGAGCAGTTCTTC. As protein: CASKASTDNEQFF.

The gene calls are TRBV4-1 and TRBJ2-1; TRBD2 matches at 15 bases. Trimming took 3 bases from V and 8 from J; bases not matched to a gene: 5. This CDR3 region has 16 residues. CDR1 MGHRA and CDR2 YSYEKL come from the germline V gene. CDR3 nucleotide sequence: TGCGCCAGCAGCCATGCCGGGACTAGCGGGAGGTATGAGCAGTTCTTC. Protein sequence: CASSHAGTSGRYEQFF.

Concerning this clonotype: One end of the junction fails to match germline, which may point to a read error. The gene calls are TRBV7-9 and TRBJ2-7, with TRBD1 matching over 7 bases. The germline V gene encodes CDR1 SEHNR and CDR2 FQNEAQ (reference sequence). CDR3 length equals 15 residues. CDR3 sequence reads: CASSLVGQAPYEQYF. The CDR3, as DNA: TGTGCCAGCAGTTTAGTCGGACAGGCGCCCTACGAGCAGTACTTC.

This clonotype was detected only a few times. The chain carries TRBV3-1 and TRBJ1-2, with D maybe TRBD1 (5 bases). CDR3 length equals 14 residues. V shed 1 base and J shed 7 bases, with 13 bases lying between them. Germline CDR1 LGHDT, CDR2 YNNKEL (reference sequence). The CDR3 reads CASSQGEGRAGYTF. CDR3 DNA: TGTGCCAGCAGCCAAGGGGAGGGGAGAGCTGGCTACACCTTC.

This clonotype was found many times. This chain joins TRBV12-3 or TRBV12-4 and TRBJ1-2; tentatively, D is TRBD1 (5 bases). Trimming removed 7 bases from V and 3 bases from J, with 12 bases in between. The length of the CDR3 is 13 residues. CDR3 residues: CASMEQDYYGYTF. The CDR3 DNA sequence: TGTGCCAGCATGGAACAGGACTACTATGGCTACACCTTC.

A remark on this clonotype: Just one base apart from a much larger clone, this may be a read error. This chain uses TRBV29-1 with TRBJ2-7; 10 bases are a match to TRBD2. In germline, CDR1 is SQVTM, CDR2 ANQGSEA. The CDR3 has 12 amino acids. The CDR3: CSGASGSHEEYF. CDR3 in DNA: TGCAGCGGGGCTAGCGGGAGCCACGAGGAGTACTTC.

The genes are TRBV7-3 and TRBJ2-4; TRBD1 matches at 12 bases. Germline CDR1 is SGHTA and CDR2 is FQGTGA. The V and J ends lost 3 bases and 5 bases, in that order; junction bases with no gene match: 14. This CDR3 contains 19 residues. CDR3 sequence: CASSLYPGQGALGENIQYF. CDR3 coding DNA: TGTGCCAGCAGCTTGTATCCGGGACAGGGGGCTTTGGGGGAAAACATTCAGTACTTC.

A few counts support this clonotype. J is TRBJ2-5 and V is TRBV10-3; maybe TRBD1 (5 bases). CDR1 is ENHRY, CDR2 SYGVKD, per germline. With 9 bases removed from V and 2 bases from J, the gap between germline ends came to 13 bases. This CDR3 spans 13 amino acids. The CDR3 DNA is TGTGCCATACGATCGGACAATCAAGAGACCCAGTACTTC. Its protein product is CAIRSDNQETQYF.

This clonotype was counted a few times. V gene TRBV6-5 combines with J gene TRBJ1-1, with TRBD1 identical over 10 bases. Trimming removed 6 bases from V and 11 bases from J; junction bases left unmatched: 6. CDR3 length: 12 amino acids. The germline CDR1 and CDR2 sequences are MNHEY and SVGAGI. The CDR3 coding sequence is TGTGCCAGCAGCTCTCCGGGACAGGGGGCTTTCTTT. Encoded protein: CASSSPGQGAFF.

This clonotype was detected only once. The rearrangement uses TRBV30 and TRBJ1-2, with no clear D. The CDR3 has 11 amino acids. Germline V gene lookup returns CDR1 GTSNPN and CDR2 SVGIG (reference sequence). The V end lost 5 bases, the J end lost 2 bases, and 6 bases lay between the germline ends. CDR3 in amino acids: CAWGLNYGYTF. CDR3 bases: TGTGCCTGGGGACTGAACTATGGCTACACCTTC.

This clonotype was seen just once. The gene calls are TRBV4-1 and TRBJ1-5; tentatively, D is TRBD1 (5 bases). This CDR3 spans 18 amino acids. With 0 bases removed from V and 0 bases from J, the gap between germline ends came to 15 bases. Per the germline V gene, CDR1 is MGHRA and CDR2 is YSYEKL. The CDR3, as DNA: TGCGCCAGCAGCCAAGATTACGCAGGGTCATATAGCAATCAGCCCCAGCATTTT. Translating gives CASSQDYAGSYSNQPQHF.

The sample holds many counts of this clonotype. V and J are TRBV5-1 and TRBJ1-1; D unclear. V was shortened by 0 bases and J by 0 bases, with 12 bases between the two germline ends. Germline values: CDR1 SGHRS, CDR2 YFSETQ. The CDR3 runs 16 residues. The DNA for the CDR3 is TGCGCCAGCAGCTTGGCCTCGTCCTCAATGAACACTGAAGCTTTCTTT. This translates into CASSLASSSMNTEAFF. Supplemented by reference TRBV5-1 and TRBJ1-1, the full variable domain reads KAGVTQTPRYLIKTRGQQVTLSCSPISGHRSVSWYQQTPGQGLQFLFEYFSETQRNKGNFPGRFSGRQFSNSRSEMNVSTLELGDSALYLCASSLASSSMNTEAFFGQGTRLTVV.

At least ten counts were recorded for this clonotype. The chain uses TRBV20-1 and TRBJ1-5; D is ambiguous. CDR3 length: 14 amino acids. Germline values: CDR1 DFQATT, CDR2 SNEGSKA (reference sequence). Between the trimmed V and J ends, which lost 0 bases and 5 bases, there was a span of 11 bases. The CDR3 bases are TGCAGTGCTAGAGATTACGAGGGTTATCAGCCCCAGCATTTT. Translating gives CSARDYEGYQPQHF.

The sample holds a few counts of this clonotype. CDR3: CASSRKASGGKADTQYF. The CDR3 DNA follows: TGTGCCAGCAGCCGGAAAGCTAGCGGGGGTAAGGCAGATACGCAGTATTTT. The genes are TRBV7-2 and TRBJ2-3; 10 nucleotides line up with TRBD2. The CDR3 totals 17 residues. The junction had 12 bases not matched to a gene; V was cut back by 5 bases and J by 4 bases. Germline V CDR1 and CDR2: SGHTA, FQGNSA. The full variable domain, with the rest looked up from reference TRBV7-2 and TRBJ2-3, is GAGVSQSPSNKVTEKGKDVELRCDPISGHTALYWYRQSLGQGLEFLIYFQGNSAPDKSGLPSDRFSAERTGGSVSTLTIQRTQQEDSAVYLCASSRKASGGKADTQYFGPGTRLTVL.

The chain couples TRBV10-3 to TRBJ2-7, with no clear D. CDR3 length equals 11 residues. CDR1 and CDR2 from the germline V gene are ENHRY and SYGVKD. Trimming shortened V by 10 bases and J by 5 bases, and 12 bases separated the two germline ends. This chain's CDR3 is CATLGINEQYF. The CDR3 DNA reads TGTGCCACCCTGGGGATCAACGAGCAGTACTTC.

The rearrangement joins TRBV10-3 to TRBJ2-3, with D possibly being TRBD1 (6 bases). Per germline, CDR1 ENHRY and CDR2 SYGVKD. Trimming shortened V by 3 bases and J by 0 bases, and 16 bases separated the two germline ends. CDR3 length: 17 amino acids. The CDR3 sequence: CAISDWGRARSTDTQYF. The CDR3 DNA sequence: TGTGCCATCAGTGATTGGGGGCGGGCCAGGAGCACAGATACGCAGTATTTT.

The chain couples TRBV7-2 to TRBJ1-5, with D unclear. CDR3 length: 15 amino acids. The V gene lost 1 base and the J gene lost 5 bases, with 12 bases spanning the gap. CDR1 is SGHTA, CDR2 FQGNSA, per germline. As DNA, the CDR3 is TGTGCCAGCAGCTTAGGGAGAGGCCCCTATCAGCCCCAGCATTTT. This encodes CASSLGRGPYQPQHF.